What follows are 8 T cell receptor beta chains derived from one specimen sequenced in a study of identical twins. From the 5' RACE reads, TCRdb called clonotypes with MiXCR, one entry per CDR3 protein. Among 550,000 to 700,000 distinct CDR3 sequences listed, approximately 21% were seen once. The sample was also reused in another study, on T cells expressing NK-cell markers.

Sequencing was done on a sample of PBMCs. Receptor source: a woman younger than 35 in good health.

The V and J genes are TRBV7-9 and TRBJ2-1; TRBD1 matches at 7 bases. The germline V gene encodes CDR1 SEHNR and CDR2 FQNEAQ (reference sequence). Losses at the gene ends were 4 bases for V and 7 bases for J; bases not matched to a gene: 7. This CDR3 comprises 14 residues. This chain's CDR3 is CASSSNRGGNEQFF. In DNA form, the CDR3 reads TGTGCCAGCAGCTCCAACAGGGGCGGGAATGAGCAGTTCTTC.

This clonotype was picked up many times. The CDR3 reads CASSESGREQYF. CDR3 in DNA: TGCGCCAGCAGTGAGTCAGGGCGCGAGCAGTACTTC. The chain couples TRBV10-1 to TRBJ2-7; no clear D. Trimming stripped 0 bases from V and 6 bases from J, with 6 bases between. This CDR3 spans 12 amino acids. The V gene's germline CDR1 is WNHNN and CDR2 SYGVQD (reference sequence).

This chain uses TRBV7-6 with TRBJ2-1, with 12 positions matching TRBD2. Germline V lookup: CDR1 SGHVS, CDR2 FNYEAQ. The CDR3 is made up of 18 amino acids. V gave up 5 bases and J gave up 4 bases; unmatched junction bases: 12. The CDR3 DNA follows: TGTGCCAGCAGCAAAGGGTCGACTAGCGGGGGACTATACAATGAGCAGTTCTTC. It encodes CASSKGSTSGGLYNEQFF. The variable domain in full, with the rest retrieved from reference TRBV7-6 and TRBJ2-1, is GAGVSQSPRYKVTKRGQDVALRCDPISGHVSLYWYRQALGQGPEFLTYFNYEAQQDKSGLPNDRFSAERPEGSISTLTIQRTEQRDSAMYRCASSKGSTSGGLYNEQFFGPGTRLTVL.

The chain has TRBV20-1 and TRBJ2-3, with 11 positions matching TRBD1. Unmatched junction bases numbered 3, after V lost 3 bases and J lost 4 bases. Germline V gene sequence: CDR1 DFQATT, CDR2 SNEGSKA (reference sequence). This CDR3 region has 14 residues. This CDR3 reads CSASLGQGADTQYF. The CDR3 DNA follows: TGCAGTGCTAGTTTGGGACAGGGGGCAGATACGCAGTATTTT.

CDR3 sequence (DNA): TGTGCCAGCAGCCCTAGCGGCTGGCCCACAGATACGCAGTATTTT. Amino acids: CASSPSGWPTDTQYF. This chain links TRBV6-2 or TRBV6-3 with TRBJ2-3, with 7 bases matching TRBD2. Germline CDR1 MNHEY, CDR2 SVGEGT. The CDR3 runs 15 residues. J lost 2 bases, V lost 6 bases, and 8 bases had no gene match.

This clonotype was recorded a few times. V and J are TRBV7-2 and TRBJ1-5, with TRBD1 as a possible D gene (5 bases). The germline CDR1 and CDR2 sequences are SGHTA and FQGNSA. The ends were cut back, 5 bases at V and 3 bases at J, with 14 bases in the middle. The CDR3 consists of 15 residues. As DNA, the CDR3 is TGTGCCAGCAGCCTCGCCGGGACCCTCAATCAGCCCCAGCATTTT. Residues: CASSLAGTLNQPQHF.

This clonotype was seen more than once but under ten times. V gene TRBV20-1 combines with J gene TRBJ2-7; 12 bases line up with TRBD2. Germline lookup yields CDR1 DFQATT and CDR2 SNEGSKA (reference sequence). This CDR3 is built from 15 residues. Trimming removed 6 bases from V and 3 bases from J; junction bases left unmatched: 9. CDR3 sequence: CSAIKTSGSLYEQYF. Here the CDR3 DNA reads TGCAGTGCGATTAAGACTAGCGGGAGTCTCTACGAGCAGTACTTC.

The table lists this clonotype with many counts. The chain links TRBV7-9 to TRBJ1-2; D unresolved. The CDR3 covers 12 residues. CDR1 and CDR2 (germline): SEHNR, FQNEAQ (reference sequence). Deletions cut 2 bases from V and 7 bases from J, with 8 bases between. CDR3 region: CASSLSTGGYTF. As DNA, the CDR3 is TGTGCCAGCAGCTTATCTACGGGTGGCTACACCTTC.